These 22 T cell receptor beta chains were sequenced from one sample in a study of patients and donors after allogeneic stem cell transplantation. MiXCR, applied by TCRdb to the RT-PCR reads, yields one record per CDR3 protein. Altogether some 880,000 distinct CDR3 sequences are present, approximately 18% being singletons, with the ten largest covering 5% to 6.5%. The specimen was blood, either unsorted or a sorted T cell fraction (not recorded which). These receptors were obtained from a human donor who was either an allogeneic HSCT recipient or a stem cell or donor lymphocyte infusion donor (not recorded which). It is not recorded whose cells these are; they may come from a transplant donor.

The rearrangement joins TRBV30 to TRBJ2-7; D is tentatively TRBD1 or TRBD2 (5 bases each). The CDR3 covers 14 residues. Germline assignment: CDR1 GTSNPN and CDR2 SVGIG (reference sequence). Trimming took 2 bases from V and 6 from J, leaving 17 bases between them. The CDR3 sequence is CAWSTGRGTVEQYF. CDR3 nucleotide sequence: TGTGCCTGGAGTACGGGCAGAGGGACCGTCGAGCAGTACTTC. The full variable domain, its missing parts supplied by reference TRBV30 and TRBJ2-7, is SQTIHQWPATLVQPVGSPLSLECTVEGTSNPNLYWYRQAAGRGLQLLFYSVGIGQISSEVPQNLSASRPQDRQFILSSKKLLLSDSGFYLCAWSTGRGTVEQYFGPGTRLTVT.

The rearrangement links TRBV12-3 or TRBV12-4 to TRBJ2-1; the D gene could be TRBD1 or TRBD2 (5 bases each). V was pared by 7 bases and J by 2 bases, with 18 bases between. This CDR3 is built from 16 residues. The CDR3 DNA reads as TGTGCCAGCACAGCCCTGGGGGTTCCTCCCTACAATGAGCAGTTCTTC. This translates into CASTALGVPPYNEQFF.

The chain carries TRBV4-2 and TRBJ2-7; a possible D gene is TRBD1 (8 bases). CDR1 is LGHNA, CDR2 YNFKEQ, per germline. V lost 5 bases, J lost 1 base, and 18 bases lay in between. This CDR3 is built from 16 residues. The CDR3 DNA reads TGTGCCAGCAGCACAGGGGGGGGAGTAGTTTCCTACGAGCAGTACTTC. This encodes CASSTGGGVVSYEQYF.

The chain links TRBV7-2 to TRBJ2-5; tentatively, D is TRBD1 (7 bases). This CDR3 region has 14 residues. Trimming cost V 5 bases and J 5 bases, with 15 bases left between them. Germline CDR1 reads SGHTA; CDR2 reads FQGNSA. The CDR3 nucleotides read TGTGCCAGCAGCGAAGAGACAGGGAGGGAGACCCAGTACTTC. Its translation: CASSEETGRETQYF.

The V call is TRBV6-1, the J call TRBJ1-1; D remains ambiguous. CDR1 is MNHNS and CDR2 is SASEGT in the germline V gene. There are 14 residues in the CDR3. Trimming took off 3 bases at V and 1 base at J, with 9 bases between the two ends. In nucleotides, the CDR3 is TGTGCCAGCAGTGAGGACGGGTGGAACACTGAAGCTTTCTTT. Protein sequence: CASSEDGWNTEAFF.

This rearrangement joins TRBV7-9 to TRBJ1-2; 7 nucleotides agree with TRBD1. J gave up 12 bases and V 4 bases, and 8 bases lay outside the gene matches. Germline loops: CDR1 SEHNR, CDR2 FQNEAQ (reference sequence). The CDR3 has 12 amino acids. For the CDR3, the DNA is TGTGCCAGCAGCTATACGACAGGGAGTGACACCTTC. The encoded protein is CASSYTTGSDTF.

The chain links TRBV2 to TRBJ1-2; the D gene is possibly TRBD1 (5 bases). Trimming took 7 bases from V and 0 from J, leaving 9 bases between them. The CDR3 is made up of 13 amino acids. Germline V gives CDR1 SNHLY, CDR2 FYNNEI. The CDR3 here is CASKDSANYGYTF. CDR3 DNA sequence: TGTGCCAGCAAAGACAGTGCTAACTATGGCTACACCTTC.

Many counts were recorded for this clonotype. The J gene is TRBJ1-6, the V gene TRBV12-3 or TRBV12-4, with 8 bases lining up with TRBD1. The CDR3 is made up of 14 amino acids. V shed 6 bases and J 8 bases; nucleotides not matched to a gene: 6. Written as DNA, the CDR3 is TGTGCCAGCAGCCTCGGACAGGGCTATTCACCCCTCCACTTT. It encodes CASSLGQGYSPLHF.

This clonotype has a handful of counts. The rearrangement joins TRBV7-9 to TRBJ2-1, with 10 bases aligning to TRBD2. V lost 5 bases, J lost 6 bases, and 7 bases stayed unmatched. This CDR3 has 15 residues. CDR1 and CDR2 from the germline V gene are SEHNR and FQNEAQ (reference sequence). The CDR3 loop reads CASSTTSGMGNEQFF. The CDR3 DNA is TGTGCCAGCAGCACAACTAGCGGGATGGGCAATGAGCAGTTCTTC.

The chain links TRBV25-1 to TRBJ2-3, with TRBD2 as a possible D gene (5 bases). CDR1 and CDR2 (germline): MGHDK, SYGVNS. The CDR3 contains 14 residues. This CDR3 reads CAAAPAGGDNTQYF. DNA for the CDR3: TGTGCAGCAGCACCGGCAGGAGGAGATAATACGCAGTATTTT.

This CDR3 reads CASSLTFGYNEQFF. CDR3 sequence (DNA): TGTGCCAGCAGCTTAACGTTCGGGTACAATGAGCAGTTCTTC. V is TRBV7-3 and J is TRBJ2-1; unclear D gene. Germline V lookup: CDR1 SGHTA, CDR2 FQGTGA. CDR3 length: 14 amino acids. Trimming pared 0 bases from V and 4 bases from J, leaving 7 bases between.

This clonotype was recorded a few times. In DNA, the CDR3 is TGTGCCAGCAGCCAAGAGGGGGATCAGCCCCAGCATTTT. Its translation is CASSQEGDQPQHF. The rearrangement uses TRBV3-1 and TRBJ1-5; possible D gene TRBD1, 5 bases. Germline V CDR1 and CDR2: LGHDT, YNNKEL (reference sequence). The CDR3 covers 13 residues. With 0 bases removed from V and 5 bases from J, the gap between germline ends came to 5 bases.

This clonotype occurred a few times. The chain employs TRBV5-1 and TRBJ1-1; 9 nucleotides align to TRBD1. There are 16 residues in the CDR3. CDR1 SGHRS and CDR2 YFSETQ come from the germline V gene. J lost 1 base, V lost 4 bases, and 8 bases had no gene match. CDR3 sequence (DNA): TGCGCCAGCAGCACCCTTTACAGGGGGCAGAACACTGAAGCTTTCTTT. It yields the protein CASSTLYRGQNTEAFF.

This clonotype was recorded once. The V call is TRBV6-1, the J call TRBJ1-2, with D perhaps TRBD1 (5 bases). V lost 6 bases and J 7 bases, leaving 12 bases between the germline ends. This CDR3 has 12 residues. Germline lookup yields CDR1 MNHNS and CDR2 SASEGT. The CDR3 loop reads CASSPGTSGYTF. The CDR3 bases are TGTGCCAGCAGCCCCGGGACGTCTGGCTACACCTTC.

This clonotype was counted ten times or more. The chain links TRBV25-1 to TRBJ2-2, with D hard to call. The CDR3 runs 14 residues. CDR1 MGHDK and CDR2 SYGVNS come from the germline V gene. V lost 0 bases, J lost 5 bases, and 7 bases lay in between. CDR3 in DNA: TGTGCCAGCAGTGAATATAGCAGGACCGGGGAGCTGTTTTTT. This encodes CASSEYSRTGELFF.

This clonotype was counted ten times or more. CDR3 residues: CASSPEGRTEAFF. The DNA for the CDR3 is TGCGCCAGCAGCCCGGAGGGACGCACTGAAGCTTTCTTT. The chain employs TRBV5-1 and TRBJ1-1; TRBD1 is a possible D gene (5 bases). V lost 4 bases, J lost 4 bases, and 11 bases lay in between. The CDR3 consists of 13 residues. CDR1 is SGHRS and CDR2 is YFSETQ in the germline V gene.

The V call is TRBV29-1, the J call TRBJ2-1; TRBD1 might be the D (6 bases). V lost 4 bases and J lost 9, with 7 bases in between. Germline CDR1 reads SQVTM; CDR2 reads ANQGSEA. This CDR3 has 10 amino acids. DNA for the CDR3: TGCAGCGTTGGGACAGTTGAGCAGTTCTTC. Translating gives CSVGTVEQFF.

This clonotype was seen ten or more times. The J gene is TRBJ1-1, the V gene TRBV12-3 or TRBV12-4; D gene uncertain. The CDR3 runs to 12 residues. V was cut by 9 bases and J by 0 bases, with 8 bases left in between. CDR3 coding DNA: TGTGCCAGTGGACTGTTGAACACTGAAGCTTTCTTT. Protein sequence: CASGLLNTEAFF.

The V call is TRBV20-1, the J call TRBJ1-5, with D possibly being TRBD1 (5 bases). The germline V and J ends were trimmed by 4 bases and 2 bases, with 6 bases remaining between them. This CDR3 region has 12 residues. Germline V CDR1 and CDR2: DFQATT, SNEGSKA (reference sequence). The CDR3 bases are TGCAGTGCTAAGACAGGCAATCAGCCCCAGCATTTT. Amino acids: CSAKTGNQPQHF.

This clonotype came up a few times. The V and J genes are TRBV6-2 or TRBV6-3 and TRBJ2-4; D is unclear. CDR3 length: 14 amino acids. Germline lookup yields CDR1 MNHEY and CDR2 SVGEGT. V lost 7 bases and J lost 5, with 15 bases in between. The CDR3 DNA reads TGTGCCAGCAATCGGTCCGGACGGGAAAACATTCAGTACTTC. Its translation is CASNRSGRENIQYF.

V is TRBV11-2 and J is TRBJ2-6, with 7 bases that match TRBD1. Germline lookup yields CDR1 SGHAT and CDR2 FQNNGV. The CDR3 sequence is 18 residues long. V shed 0 bases and J 0 bases; nucleotides not matched to a gene: 5. CDR3 loop: CASSLEDRLRSGANVLTF. The CDR3 DNA reads TGTGCCAGCAGCTTAGAGGACAGGCTTCGCTCTGGGGCCAACGTCCTGACTTTC.

V and J are TRBV2 and TRBJ2-7, with no clear D. The germline V and J ends were trimmed by 2 bases and 3 bases, with 8 bases remaining between them. The CDR3 contains 13 residues. Germline assignment: CDR1 SNHLY and CDR2 FYNNEI. The CDR3 coding sequence is TGTGCCAGCAGTGAAAGACGGCGCTACGAGCAGTACTTC. Translating it yields CASSERRRYEQYF.